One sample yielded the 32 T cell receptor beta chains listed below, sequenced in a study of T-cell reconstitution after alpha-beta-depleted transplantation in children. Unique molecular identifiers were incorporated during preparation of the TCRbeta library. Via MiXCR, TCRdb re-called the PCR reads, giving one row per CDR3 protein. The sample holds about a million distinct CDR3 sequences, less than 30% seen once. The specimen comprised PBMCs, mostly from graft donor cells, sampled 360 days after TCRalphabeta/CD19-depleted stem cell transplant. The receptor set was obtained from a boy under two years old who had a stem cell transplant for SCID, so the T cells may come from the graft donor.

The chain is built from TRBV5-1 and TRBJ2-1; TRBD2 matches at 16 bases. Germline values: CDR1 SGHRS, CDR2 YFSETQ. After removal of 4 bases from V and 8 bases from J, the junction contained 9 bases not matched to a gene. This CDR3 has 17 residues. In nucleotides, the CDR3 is TGCGCCAGCAGCCCGAGCCCGGGACTAGCGGGGGGGCATGAGCAGTTCTTC. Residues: CASSPSPGLAGGHEQFF.

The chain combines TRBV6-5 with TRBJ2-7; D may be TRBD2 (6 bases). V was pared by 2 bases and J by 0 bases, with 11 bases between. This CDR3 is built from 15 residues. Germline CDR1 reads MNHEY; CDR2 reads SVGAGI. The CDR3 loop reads CASSYVRGTSYEQYF. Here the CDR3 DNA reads TGTGCCAGCAGTTACGTGCGGGGTACCTCCTACGAGCAGTACTTC.

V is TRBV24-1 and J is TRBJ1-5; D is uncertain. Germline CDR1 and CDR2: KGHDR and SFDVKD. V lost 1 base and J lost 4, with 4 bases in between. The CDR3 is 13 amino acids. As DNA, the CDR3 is TGTGCCACCAGTGATTTAGGGAATCAGCCCCAGCATTTT. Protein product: CATSDLGNQPQHF.

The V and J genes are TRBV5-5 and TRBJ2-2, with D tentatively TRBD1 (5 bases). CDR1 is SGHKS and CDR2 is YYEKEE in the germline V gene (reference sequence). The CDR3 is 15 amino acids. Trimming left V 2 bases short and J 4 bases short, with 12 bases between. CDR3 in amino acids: CASSFSLGATGELFF. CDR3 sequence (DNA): TGTGCCAGCAGCTTCTCTTTAGGGGCCACCGGGGAGCTGTTTTTT.

CDR3 in amino acids: CSAIPAGRAYEQYF. The CDR3 DNA sequence: TGCAGTGCTATTCCGGCAGGGCGGGCCTACGAGCAGTACTTC. The V gene is TRBV20-1, the J gene TRBJ2-7; D possibly uses TRBD1 or TRBD2 (5 bases each). The V gene lost 4 bases and the J gene lost 2 bases, with 15 bases spanning the gap. Germline CDR1 is DFQATT and CDR2 is SNEGSKA (reference sequence). The length of the CDR3 is 14 residues.

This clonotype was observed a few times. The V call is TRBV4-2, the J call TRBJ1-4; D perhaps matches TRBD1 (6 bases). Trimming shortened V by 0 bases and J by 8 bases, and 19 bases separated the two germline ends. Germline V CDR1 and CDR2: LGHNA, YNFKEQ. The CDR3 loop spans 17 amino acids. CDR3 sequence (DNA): TGTGCCAGCAGCCAAGATCCGCTGCTCGACAGGCGCGAAAAACTGTTTTTT. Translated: CASSQDPLLDRREKLFF.

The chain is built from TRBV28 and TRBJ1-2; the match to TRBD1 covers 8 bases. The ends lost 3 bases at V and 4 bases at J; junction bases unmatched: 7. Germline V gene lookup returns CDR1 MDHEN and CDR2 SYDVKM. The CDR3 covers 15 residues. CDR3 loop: CASSFVDREFYGYTF. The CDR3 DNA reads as TGTGCCAGCAGTTTTGTGGACAGGGAATTCTATGGCTACACCTTC.

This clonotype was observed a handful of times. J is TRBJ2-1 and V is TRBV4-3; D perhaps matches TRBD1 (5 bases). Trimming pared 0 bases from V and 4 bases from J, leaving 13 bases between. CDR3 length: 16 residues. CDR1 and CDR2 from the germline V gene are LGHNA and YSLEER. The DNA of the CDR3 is TGCGCCAGCAGCCAAGACTTGACAGTCCGGTACAATGAGCAGTTCTTC. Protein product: CASSQDLTVRYNEQFF.

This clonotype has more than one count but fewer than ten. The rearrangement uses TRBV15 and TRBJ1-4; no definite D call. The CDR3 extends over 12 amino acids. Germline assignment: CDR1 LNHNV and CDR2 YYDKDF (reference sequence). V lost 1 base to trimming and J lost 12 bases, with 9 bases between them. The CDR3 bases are TGTGCCACCAGCAGAGTACGGGGAGAACTGTTTTTT. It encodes CATSRVRGELFF.

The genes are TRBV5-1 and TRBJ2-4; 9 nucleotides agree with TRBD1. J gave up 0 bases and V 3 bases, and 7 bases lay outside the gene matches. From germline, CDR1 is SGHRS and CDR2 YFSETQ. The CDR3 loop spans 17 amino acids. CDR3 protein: CASSSGTGLLAKNIQYF. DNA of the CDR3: TGCGCCAGCAGCTCCGGGACAGGGCTGTTAGCCAAAAACATTCAGTACTTC.

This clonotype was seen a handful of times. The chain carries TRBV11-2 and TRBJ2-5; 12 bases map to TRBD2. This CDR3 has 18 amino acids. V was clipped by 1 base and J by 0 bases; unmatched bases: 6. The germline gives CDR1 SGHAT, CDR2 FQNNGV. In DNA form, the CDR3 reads TGTGCCAGCAGCTTAGGCCTAACTAGCGGGGGGTACCAAGAGACCCAGTACTTC. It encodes CASSLGLTSGGYQETQYF.

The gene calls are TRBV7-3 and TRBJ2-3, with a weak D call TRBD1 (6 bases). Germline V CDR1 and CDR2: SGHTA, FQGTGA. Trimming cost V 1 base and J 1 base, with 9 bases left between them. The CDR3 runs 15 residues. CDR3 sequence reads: CASSLMGAGTDTQYF. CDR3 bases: TGTGCCAGCAGCTTAATGGGGGCCGGCACAGATACGCAGTATTTT.

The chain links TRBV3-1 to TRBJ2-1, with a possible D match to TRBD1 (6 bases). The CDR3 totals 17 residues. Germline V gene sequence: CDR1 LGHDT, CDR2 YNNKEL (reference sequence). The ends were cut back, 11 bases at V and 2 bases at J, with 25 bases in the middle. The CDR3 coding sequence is TGTGCCTCCTGCGGCTATATTGGACAGCTCGCCTACAATGAGCAGTTCTTC. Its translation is CASCGYIGQLAYNEQFF.

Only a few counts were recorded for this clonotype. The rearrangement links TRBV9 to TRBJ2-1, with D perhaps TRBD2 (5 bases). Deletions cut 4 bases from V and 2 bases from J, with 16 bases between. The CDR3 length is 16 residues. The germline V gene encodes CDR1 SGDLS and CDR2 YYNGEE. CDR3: CASSSRRTGPYNEQFF. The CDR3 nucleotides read TGTGCCAGCAGCTCTCGACGGACTGGGCCCTACAATGAGCAGTTCTTC.

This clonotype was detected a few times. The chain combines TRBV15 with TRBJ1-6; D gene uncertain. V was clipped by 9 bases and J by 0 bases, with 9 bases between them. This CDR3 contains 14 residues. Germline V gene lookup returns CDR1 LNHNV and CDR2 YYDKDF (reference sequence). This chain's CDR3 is CATGKSSYNSPLHF. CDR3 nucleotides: TGTGCCACGGGGAAGAGCTCCTATAATTCACCCCTCCACTTT.

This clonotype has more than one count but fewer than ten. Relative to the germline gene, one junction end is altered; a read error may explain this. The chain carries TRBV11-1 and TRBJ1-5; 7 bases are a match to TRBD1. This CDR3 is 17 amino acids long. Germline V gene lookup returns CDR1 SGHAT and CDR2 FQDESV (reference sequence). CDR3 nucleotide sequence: TGTTCCAGCAGCTTAGCTACAGGGGATTCAACCGATCAGCCCCAGCATTTT. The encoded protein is CSSSLATGDSTDQPQHF.

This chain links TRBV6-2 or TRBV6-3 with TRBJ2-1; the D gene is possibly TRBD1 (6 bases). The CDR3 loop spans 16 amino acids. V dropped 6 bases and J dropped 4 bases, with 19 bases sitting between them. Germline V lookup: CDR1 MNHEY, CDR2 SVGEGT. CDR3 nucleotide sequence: TGTGCCAGCAGCCGCTCCACAGGGAATAGATACAATGAGCAGTTCTTC. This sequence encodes CASSRSTGNRYNEQFF.

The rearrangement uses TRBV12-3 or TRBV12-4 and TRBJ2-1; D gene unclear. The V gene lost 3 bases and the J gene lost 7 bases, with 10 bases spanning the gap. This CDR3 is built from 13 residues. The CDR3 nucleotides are TGTGCCAGCAGTTTCATACGGGCTAATGAGCAGTTCTTC. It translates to CASSFIRANEQFF.

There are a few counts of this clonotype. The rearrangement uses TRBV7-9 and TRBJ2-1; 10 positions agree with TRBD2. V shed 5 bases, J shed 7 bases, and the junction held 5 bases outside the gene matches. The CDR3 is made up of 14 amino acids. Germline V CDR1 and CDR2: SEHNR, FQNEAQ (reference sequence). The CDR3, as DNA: TGTGCCAGCAGCCCCGGTAGCGGGGGGAATGAGCAGTTCTTC. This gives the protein CASSPGSGGNEQFF.

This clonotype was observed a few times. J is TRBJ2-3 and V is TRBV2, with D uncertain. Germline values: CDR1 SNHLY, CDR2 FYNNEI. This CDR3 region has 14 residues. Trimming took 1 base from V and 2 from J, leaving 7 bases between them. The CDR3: CASSEVHLTDTQYF. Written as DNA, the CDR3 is TGTGCCAGCAGTGAAGTTCATCTCACAGATACGCAGTATTTT.

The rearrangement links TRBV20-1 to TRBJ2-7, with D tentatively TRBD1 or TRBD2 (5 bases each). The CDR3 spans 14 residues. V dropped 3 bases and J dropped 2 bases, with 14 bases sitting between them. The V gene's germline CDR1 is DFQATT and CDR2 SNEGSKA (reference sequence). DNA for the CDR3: TGCAGTGCTAGCCCCGGGGCAGCTCCCTACGAGCAGTACTTC. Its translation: CSASPGAAPYEQYF.

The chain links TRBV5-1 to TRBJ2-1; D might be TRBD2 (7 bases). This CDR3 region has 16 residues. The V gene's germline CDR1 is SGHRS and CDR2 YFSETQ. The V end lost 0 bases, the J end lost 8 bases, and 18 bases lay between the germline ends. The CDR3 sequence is CASSLERRGGRDEQFF. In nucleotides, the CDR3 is TGCGCCAGCAGCTTGGAGAGGAGGGGGGGCCGGGATGAGCAGTTCTTC. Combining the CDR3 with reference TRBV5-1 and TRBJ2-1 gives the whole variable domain KAGVTQTPRYLIKTRGQQVTLSCSPISGHRSVSWYQQTPGQGLQFLFEYFSETQRNKGNFPGRFSGRQFSNSRSEMNVSTLELGDSALYLCASSLERRGGRDEQFFGPGTRLTVL.

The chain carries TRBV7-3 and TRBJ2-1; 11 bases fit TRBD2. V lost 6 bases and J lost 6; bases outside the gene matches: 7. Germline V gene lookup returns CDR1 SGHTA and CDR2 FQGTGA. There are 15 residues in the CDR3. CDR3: CASSPLAGGFNEQFF. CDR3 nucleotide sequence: TGTGCCAGCAGTCCTCTAGCGGGGGGTTTCAATGAGCAGTTCTTC.

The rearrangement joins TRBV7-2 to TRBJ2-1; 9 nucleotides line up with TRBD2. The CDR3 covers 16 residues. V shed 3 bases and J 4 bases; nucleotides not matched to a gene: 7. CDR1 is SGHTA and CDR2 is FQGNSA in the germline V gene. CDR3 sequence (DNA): TGTGCCAGCAGCTTTACGAGACTAGCGGAGTACAATGAGCAGTTCTTC. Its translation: CASSFTRLAEYNEQFF.

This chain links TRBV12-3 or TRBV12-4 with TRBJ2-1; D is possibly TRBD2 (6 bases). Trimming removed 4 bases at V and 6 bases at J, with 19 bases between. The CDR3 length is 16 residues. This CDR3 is CASSSNPSAQGNEQFF. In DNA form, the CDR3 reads TGTGCCAGCAGTTCTAACCCTAGCGCCCAGGGCAATGAGCAGTTCTTC.

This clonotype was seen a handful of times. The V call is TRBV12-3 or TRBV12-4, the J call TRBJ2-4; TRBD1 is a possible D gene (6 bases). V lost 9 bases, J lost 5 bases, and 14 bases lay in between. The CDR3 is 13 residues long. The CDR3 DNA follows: TGTGCCAGTTTACAGGGTCTGGAAAACATTCAGTACTTC. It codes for CASLQGLENIQYF.

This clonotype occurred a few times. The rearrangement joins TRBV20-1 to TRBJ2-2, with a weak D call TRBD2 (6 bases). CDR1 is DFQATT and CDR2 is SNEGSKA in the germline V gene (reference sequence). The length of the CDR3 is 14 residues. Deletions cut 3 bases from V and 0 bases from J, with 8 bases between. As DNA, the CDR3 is TGCAGTGCTAGGCGGGGCTCGAACACCGGGGAGCTGTTTTTT. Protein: CSARRGSNTGELFF.

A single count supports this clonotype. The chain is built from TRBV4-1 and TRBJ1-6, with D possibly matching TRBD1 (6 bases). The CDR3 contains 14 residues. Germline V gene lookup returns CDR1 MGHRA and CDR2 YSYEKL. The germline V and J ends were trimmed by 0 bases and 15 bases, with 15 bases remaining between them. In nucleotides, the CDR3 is TGCGCCAGCAGCCAAGATATTACAGGGAAAATCCTCCACTTT. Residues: CASSQDITGKILHF.

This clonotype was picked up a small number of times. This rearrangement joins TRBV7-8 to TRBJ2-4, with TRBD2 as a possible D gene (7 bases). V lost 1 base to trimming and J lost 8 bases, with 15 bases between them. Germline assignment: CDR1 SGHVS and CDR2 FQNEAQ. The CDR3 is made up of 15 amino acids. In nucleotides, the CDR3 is TGTGCCAGCAGCTTAGATATAGGGGGGGGGGACATTCAGTACTTC. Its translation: CASSLDIGGGDIQYF.

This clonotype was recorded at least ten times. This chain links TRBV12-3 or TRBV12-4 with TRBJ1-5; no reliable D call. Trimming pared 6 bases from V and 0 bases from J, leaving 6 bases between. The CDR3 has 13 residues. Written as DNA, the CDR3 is TGTGCCAGCAGCTTGGGTAGCAATCAGCCCCAGCATTTT. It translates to CASSLGSNQPQHF.

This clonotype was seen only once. The CDR3 sequence: CASSKGPSNQPQHF. The CDR3 bases are TGTGCCAGCAGCAAAGGCCCCAGCAATCAGCCCCAGCATTTT. The rearrangement uses TRBV12-3 or TRBV12-4 and TRBJ1-5; D not resolved. The V and J ends lost 6 bases and 1 base respectively, with 10 bases between them. The CDR3 contains 14 residues.

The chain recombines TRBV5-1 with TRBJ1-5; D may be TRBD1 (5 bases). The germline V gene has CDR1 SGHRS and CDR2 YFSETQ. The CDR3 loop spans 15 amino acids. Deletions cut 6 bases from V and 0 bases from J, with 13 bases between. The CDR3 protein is CASKVGGYSNQPQHF. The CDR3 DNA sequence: TGCGCCAGCAAAGTCGGGGGTTATAGCAATCAGCCCCAGCATTTT.